This T cell receptor (beta chain) comes out of a study of early T cells in non-severe SARS-CoV-2 infection (dated by TCRdb to about 2021). Concerning the study at large: Bulk RNA from unsorted whole blood was used for TCR sequencing, so alpha and beta chains could not be paired.

This was a case-control study nested in a cohort of healthcare workers in London, UK, who had nasopharyngeal swab PCR tests and blood samples taken every week. Healthcare workers were recruited between 23 and 31 March 2020, during the week of the UK lockdown, and were followed weekly for up to roughly 16 weeks. What the work shows at the level of the full study, not this receptor alone: VDJdb matching was skewed toward anti-spike CD8 responses and likely underestimated virus-specific expansions, missing private and CD4 specificities.

The CDR3 has 14 amino acids, counting the end cysteine and phenylalanine. The retained sequence is limited to the CDR3, 42 bases, with the frame set at the first base. Trimming leaves V shorter by 1 base and J shorter by 6 bases, with the junction holding 3 bases beyond the gene matches. Via the germline V gene, CDR1 is SGHTA and CDR2 FQGTGA. Library preparation used 5' RACE. The reads were generated on a NextSeq 500. In the TCR library protocol, unique molecular identifiers were attached to individual cDNA molecules to correct for PCR bias and sequencing error. Both TCR alpha and beta chains were sequenced, and tight co-correlation was observed between alpha and beta sequence abundances in each sample. In the source study's methods: V gene, J gene and CDR3 annotation of TCR sequences was performed with Decombinator V4. TCRs were defined as expanded if a significant change between any two time points was detected under a Poisson model with p below 0.0001. TCR abundances were normalised to the total number of TCRs sequenced per sample and expressed as counts per million. MAIT TCRs were defined by TRAV1-2 paired with TRAJ12, TRAJ20 or TRAJ33, and iNKT TCRs by TRAV10 paired with TRAJ18. VDJdb, accessed 1 November 2021, was searched for CMV, EBV and SARS-CoV-2 annotated TCRs, with TCRs annotated for multiple antigens excluded. TCRdb reanalyzed the raw reads on its own, using fastp at Q25 for trimming and MiXCR for clone calling, and kept in-frame beta chains. Each entry is one CDR3 protein sequence, shown with its most common DNA and genes. The V and J calls here are based on TCRdb, not the publication. The sample table lists tens of thousands of distinct CDR3 sequences, roughly 13% of them with a count of one. The top ten constitute approximately 8.5% of the sample.

The table lists this clonotype with a few counts. What antigen it recognizes has not been identified. The record has no base qualities; no much larger clone is one base away. Sequenced material: whole blood, taken at baseline. Here the chain combines TRBV7-3 and TRBJ2-1, with TRBD1 identical over 7 junction bases. This clonotype was obtained from an adult who was a healthcare worker with PCR-confirmed SARS-CoV-2 infection or an uninfected control (not recorded which). CDR3 region: CASSLNPGGNEQFF. In nucleotides, the sequence is TGTGCCAGCAGCTTAAATCCAGGGGGCAATGAGCAGTTCTTC.